Below, 12 T cell receptor beta chains from the same sample are listed, as sequenced in a study of shared clonotypes between healthy human individuals. Repertoires were generated with immunoSEQ multiplex PCR, while TCRdb's copy carries only in-frame clones and drops some. This sample has about 980,000 clones, with approximately 80% found just once. The sequenced sample was memory CD4+ T cells sorted from blood. Subset: CD45RA-negative fraction. These receptor sequences come from a man aged 18 to 30 in good health.

Only one count was recorded for this clone. The V call is TRBV5-4, the J call TRBJ2-7, with D possibly being TRBD2 (6 bases). The V end lost 4 bases, the J end lost 3 bases, and 14 bases lay between the germline ends. The CDR3 loop spans 14 amino acids. Germline V gene sequence: CDR1 SGHNT, CDR2 YYREEE (reference sequence). The CDR3 protein is CASSRRLGGYEQYF. The CDR3 DNA sequence: TGTGCCAGCAGCCGACGACTAGGCGGCTACGAGCAGTACTTC.

V usage is TRBV11-2 and J usage is TRBJ1-1; D uncertain. Germline CDR1 is SGHAT and CDR2 is FQNNGV. The V end lost 3 bases, the J end lost 7 bases, and 12 bases lay between the germline ends. There are 13 residues in the CDR3. The chain's CDR3 is CASSLGRSNEAFF. The CDR3, as DNA: TGTGCCAGCAGCTTGGGGAGGTCCAATGAAGCTTTCTTT.

The rearrangement joins TRBV4-1 to TRBJ2-3; 16 bases map to TRBD2. The V segment lost 0 bases and the J segment 4 bases; nucleotides outside the gene matches: 4. This CDR3 comprises 18 residues. The germline V gene has CDR1 MGHRA and CDR2 YSYEKL. The CDR3, as DNA: TGCGCCAGCAGCCAAGATGGGACTAGCGGGAGGGCTGCAGATACGCAGTATTTT. It codes for CASSQDGTSGRAADTQYF.

This chain uses TRBV9 with TRBJ1-1, with 7 positions matching TRBD1. Germline CDR1 and CDR2: SGDLS and YYNGEE. J gave up 1 base and V 0 bases, and 3 bases lay outside the gene matches. The CDR3 has 15 residues. CDR3: CASSVGGDRNTEAFF. The CDR3 DNA is TGTGCCAGCAGCGTAGGGGGGGACAGGAACACTGAAGCTTTCTTT.

The chain combines TRBV10-1 with TRBJ2-1; TRBD2 aligns across 10 bases. Trimming took 4 bases from V and 5 from J; bases not matched to a gene: 5. Germline CDR1 WNHNN, CDR2 SYGVQD (reference sequence). The CDR3 runs 15 residues. As DNA, the CDR3 is TGCGCCAGCAGTGCAGCGGGAGGGCCCGACAATGAGCAGTTCTTC. This codes for CASSAAGGPDNEQFF.

This clone is a singleton in its sample. This chain uses TRBV11-2 with TRBJ2-1, with 14 bases matching TRBD2. Germline V gives CDR1 SGHAT, CDR2 FQNNGV. After removal of 5 bases from V and 9 bases from J, the junction contained 9 bases not matched to a gene. The CDR3 extends over 16 amino acids. CDR3 protein: CASSPGLAGEVGEQFF. The CDR3, as DNA: TGTGCCAGCAGCCCGGGACTAGCGGGAGAGGTTGGTGAGCAGTTCTTC. The whole variable domain, filled in from reference TRBV11-2 and TRBJ2-1, reads EAGVAQSPRYKIIEKRQSVAFWCNPISGHATLYWYQQILGQGPKLLIQFQNNGVVDDSQLPKDRFSAERLKGVDSTLKIQPAKLEDSAVYLCASSPGLAGEVGEQFFGPGTRLTVL.

CDR3 protein: CASSVNRGPEQYF. The CDR3 DNA reads TGTGCCAGCAGTGTAAACAGGGGGCCCGAGCAGTACTTC. V is TRBV2 and J is TRBJ2-7; 9 nucleotides match TRBD1. The V gene's germline CDR1 is SNHLY and CDR2 FYNNEI. V was clipped by 4 bases and J by 6 bases; unmatched bases: 4. The length of the CDR3 is 13 residues.

This chain uses TRBV16 with TRBJ1-6; D may be TRBD1 (5 bases). CDR1 is KGHSY, CDR2 FQNENV, per germline. CDR3 length: 15 residues. V lost 4 bases to trimming and J lost 7 bases, with 14 bases between them. As DNA, the CDR3 is TGTGCCAGCAGCCCCTCGGGACCACCAAATTCACCCCTCCACTTT. It encodes CASSPSGPPNSPLHF.

Concerning this clone itself: This same CDR3 is encoded by further DNA sequences in the sample. The chain recombines TRBV27 with TRBJ1-2; no definite D call. The CDR3 runs to 13 residues. The V end was cut by 5 bases, the J end by 0 bases, with 7 bases between. Germline values: CDR1 MNHEY, CDR2 SMNVEV (reference sequence). CDR3 residues: CASSLASNYGYTF. Here the CDR3 DNA reads TGTGCCAGCAGTCTCGCCTCTAACTATGGCTACACCTTC.

Only one count was recorded for this clone. The chain couples TRBV6-5 to TRBJ2-7; maybe TRBD2 (6 bases). This CDR3 comprises 15 residues. Trimming pared 7 bases from V and 0 bases from J, leaving 16 bases between. Germline CDR1 and CDR2: MNHEY and SVGAGI. CDR3 sequence reads: CASMRGGASSYEQYF. CDR3 in DNA: TGTGCCAGCATGAGAGGAGGGGCCAGCTCCTACGAGCAGTACTTC.

The rearrangement joins TRBV5-4 to TRBJ1-2; D is possibly TRBD1 (6 bases). Trimming removed 1 base at V and 8 bases at J, with 15 bases between. CDR1 SGHNT and CDR2 YYREEE come from the germline V gene (reference sequence). The length of the CDR3 is 14 residues. The chain's CDR3 is CASSLPGATGGYTF. CDR3 in DNA: TGTGCCAGCAGCTTGCCAGGGGCGACCGGCGGCTACACCTTC.

In the case of this clone: Other nucleotide sequences in the sample specify the same CDR3. V gene TRBV7-2 combines with J gene TRBJ2-1; D not certain. The ends were cut back, 5 bases at V and 3 bases at J, with 11 bases in the middle. This CDR3 contains 14 residues. Germline V gene lookup returns CDR1 SGHTA and CDR2 FQGNSA. CDR3 DNA sequence: TGTGCCAGCAGCCCCGGCGGTAGCTACAATGAGCAGTTCTTC. Residues: CASSPGGSYNEQFF.